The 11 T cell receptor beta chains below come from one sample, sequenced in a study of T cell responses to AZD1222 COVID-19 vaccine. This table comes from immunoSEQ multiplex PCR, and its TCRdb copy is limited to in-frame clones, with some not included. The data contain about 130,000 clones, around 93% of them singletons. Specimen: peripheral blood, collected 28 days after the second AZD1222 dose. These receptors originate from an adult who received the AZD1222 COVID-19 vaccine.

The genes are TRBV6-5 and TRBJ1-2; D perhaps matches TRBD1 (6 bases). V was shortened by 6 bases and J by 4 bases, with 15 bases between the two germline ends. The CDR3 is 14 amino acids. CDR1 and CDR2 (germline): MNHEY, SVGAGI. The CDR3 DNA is TGTGCCAGCAGGTTAGCCGGGGGGCCCTATGGCTACACCTTC. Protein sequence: CASRLAGGPYGYTF.

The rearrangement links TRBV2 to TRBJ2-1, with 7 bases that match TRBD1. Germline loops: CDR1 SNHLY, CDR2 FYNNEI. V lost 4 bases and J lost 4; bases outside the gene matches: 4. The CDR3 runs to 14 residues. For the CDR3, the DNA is TGTGCCAGCAGTGCCGGGACAGCTTACAATGAGCAGTTCTTC. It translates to CASSAGTAYNEQFF.

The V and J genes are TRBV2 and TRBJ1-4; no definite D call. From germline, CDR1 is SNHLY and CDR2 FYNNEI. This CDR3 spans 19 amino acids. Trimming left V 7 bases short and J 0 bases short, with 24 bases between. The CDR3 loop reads CASIRSGWPEGATNEKLFF. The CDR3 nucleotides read TGTGCCAGCATCCGTTCTGGTTGGCCGGAGGGTGCAACTAATGAAAAACTGTTTTTT.

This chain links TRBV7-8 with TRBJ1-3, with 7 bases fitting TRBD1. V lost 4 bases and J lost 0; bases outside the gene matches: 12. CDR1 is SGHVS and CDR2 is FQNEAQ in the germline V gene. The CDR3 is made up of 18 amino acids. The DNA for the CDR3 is TGTGCCAGCAGCTACTTCCGGGACAGTGAAAGCTCTGGAAACACCATATATTTT. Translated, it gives CASSYFRDSESSGNTIYF.

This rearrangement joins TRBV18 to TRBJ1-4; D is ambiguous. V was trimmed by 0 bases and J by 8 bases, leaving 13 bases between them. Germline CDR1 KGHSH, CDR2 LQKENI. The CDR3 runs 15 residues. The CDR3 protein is CASSPPGGLMEKLFF. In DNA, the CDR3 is TGTGCCAGCTCACCACCGGGAGGGCTTATGGAAAAACTGTTTTTT.

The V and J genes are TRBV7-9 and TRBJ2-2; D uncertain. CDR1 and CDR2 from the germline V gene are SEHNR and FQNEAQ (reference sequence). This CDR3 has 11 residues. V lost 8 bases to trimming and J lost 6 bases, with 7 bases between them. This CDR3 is CASRWAGELFF. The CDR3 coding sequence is TGTGCCAGCCGGTGGGCCGGGGAGCTGTTTTTT.

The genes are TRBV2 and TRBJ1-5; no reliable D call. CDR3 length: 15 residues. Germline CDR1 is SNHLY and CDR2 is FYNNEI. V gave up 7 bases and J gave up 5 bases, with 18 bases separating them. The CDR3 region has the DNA TGTGCCAGCACCCTTGAGGGCACCGCCTATCAGCCCCAGCATTTT. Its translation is CASTLEGTAYQPQHF.

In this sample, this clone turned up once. The CDR3 DNA follows: TGTGCCAGCAGTTTATCGACAGTGACAGGTTTCAATCAGCCCCAGCATTTT. This codes for CASSLSTVTGFNQPQHF. V gene TRBV27 combines with J gene TRBJ1-5; D is possibly TRBD1 (6 bases). Germline CDR1 MNHEY, CDR2 SMNVEV (reference sequence). V shed 0 bases and J shed 3 bases, with 15 bases lying between them. CDR3 length: 17 amino acids.

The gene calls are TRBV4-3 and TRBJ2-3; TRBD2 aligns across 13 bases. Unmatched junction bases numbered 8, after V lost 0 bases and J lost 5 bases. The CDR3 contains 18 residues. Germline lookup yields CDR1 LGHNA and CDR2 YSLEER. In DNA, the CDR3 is TGCGCCAGCAGCCAAGACTTGGAACTAGCGGGGGGGCAAGATACGCAGTATTTT. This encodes CASSQDLELAGGQDTQYF.

The CDR3: CASSYIRGINYGYTF. The CDR3 DNA follows: TGTGCCAGCAGTTACATAAGGGGCATTAACTATGGCTACACCTTC. The V gene is TRBV6-5, the J gene TRBJ1-2; D perhaps matches TRBD1 (5 bases). Trimming cost V 2 bases and J 1 base, with 11 bases left between them. CDR3 length: 15 residues. In germline, CDR1 is MNHEY, CDR2 SVGAGI.

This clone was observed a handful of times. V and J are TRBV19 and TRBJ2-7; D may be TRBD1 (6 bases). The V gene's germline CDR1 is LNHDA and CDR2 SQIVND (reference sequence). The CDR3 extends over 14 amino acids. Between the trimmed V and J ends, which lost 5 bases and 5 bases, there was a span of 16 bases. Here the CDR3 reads CASSQNRAVHEQYF. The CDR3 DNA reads TGTGCCAGTAGTCAAAACAGGGCGGTACACGAGCAGTACTTC.